The T cell receptor (beta chain) under discussion was sequenced for a study of OX40 agonist ivuxolimab in advanced cancers. The overall study: It was ivuxolimab, an agonistic anti-OX40 (CD134) antibody, that patients were treated with. General study points: At 0.1 to 3.0 mg/kg, CD4+ and CD8+ blood T cells expanded clonally by week 6.

As concerns this clone: Its antigen is as yet unknown.

This table comes from immunoSEQ multiplex PCR, and its TCRdb copy is limited to in-frame clones, with some not included. The sample has tens of thousands of clones, 85% seen once. Trimming took 7 bases from V and 2 from J; bases not matched to a gene: 10. The germline gives CDR1 MGHRA, CDR2 YSYEKL. This CDR3 comprises 16 residues. The sequence came from an adult with an advanced solid tumor such as melanoma, head and neck, liver or kidney cancer. The rearrangement uses TRBV4-1 and TRBJ2-1; 8 bases fit TRBD1. The sequencing here drew on CD4+ or CD8+ T cells sorted from blood, taken in a trial of the OX40 agonist ivuxolimab. CDR3 bases: TGCGCCAGCACCCCGGGACAGGACCTCCCCTACAATGAGCAGTTCTTC. Its translation: CASTPGQDLPYNEQFF.